A single sample is the source of the 23 T cell receptor beta chains below, sequenced in a study of T cell repertoires in cytomegalovirus infection. TCRdb redid the calling of the reads with MiXCR, one entry per CDR3 protein. Of some 450,000 distinct CDR3 sequences in the sample, roughly 30% were seen once. The source material was PBMCs. These receptors originate from a human donor in good health (CMV status not recorded). Some clones in this sample may be carry-over from other donors' samples.

This clonotype was recorded a few times. The V call is TRBV6-2 or TRBV6-3, the J call TRBJ1-1; 12 bases agree with TRBD1. This CDR3 spans 17 amino acids. V gave up 6 bases and J gave up 5 bases; unmatched junction bases: 13. Germline V lookup: CDR1 MNHEY, CDR2 SVGEGT. The CDR3 nucleotides read TGTGCCAGCAGCGCCGGGACAGGGGGCTTTTGGGAAACTGAAGCTTTCTTT. It specifies CASSAGTGGFWETEAFF.

This chain joins TRBV19 and TRBJ2-6; tentative D call: TRBD2 (5 bases). Looked up from germline, CDR1 is LNHDA and CDR2 is SQIVND (reference sequence). The ends were cut back, 4 bases at V and 0 bases at J, with 16 bases in the middle. There are 18 residues in the CDR3. The CDR3 spells CASSTTWTGISGANVLTF. In DNA, the CDR3 is TGTGCCAGTAGTACCACCTGGACGGGAATCTCTGGGGCCAACGTCCTGACTTTC.

This clonotype was observed a handful of times. The chain links TRBV7-9 to TRBJ1-1; D uncertain. Germline CDR1 SEHNR, CDR2 FQNEAQ (reference sequence). This CDR3 comprises 16 residues. Between the trimmed V and J ends, which lost 5 bases and 4 bases, there was a span of 20 bases. The CDR3, as DNA: TGTGCCAGCAGCATTACTCCTCCCCGCCGGGGCACTGAAGCTTTCTTT. It yields the protein CASSITPPRRGTEAFF.

This clonotype appeared a few times. The rearrangement uses TRBV2 and TRBJ1-1, with 8 bases aligning to TRBD1. The CDR3 extends over 18 amino acids. V dropped 2 bases and J dropped 3; count of bases not matched to a gene: 14. Germline V gene sequence: CDR1 SNHLY, CDR2 FYNNEI. The CDR3 region has the DNA TGTGCCAGCAGTGAATGGTTCCGAGACAGGGGACGGGACACTGAAGCTTTCTTT. It codes for CASSEWFRDRGRDTEAFF. The whole variable domain, remainder taken from reference TRBV2 and TRBJ1-1, is EPEVTQTPSHQVTQMGQEVILRCVPISNHLYFYWYRQILGQKVEFLVSFYNNEISEKSEIFDDQFSVERPDGSNFTLKIRSTKLEDSAMYFCASSEWFRDRGRDTEAFFGQGTRLTVV.

In this sample, this clonotype turned up a few times. The chain uses TRBV5-5 and TRBJ2-7; D not certain. Per germline, CDR1 SGHKS and CDR2 YYEKEE (reference sequence). The ends were cut back, 0 bases at V and 3 bases at J, with 10 bases in the middle. This CDR3 spans 14 amino acids. The CDR3 region is CASSLAGIYYEQYF. The CDR3 nucleotides read TGTGCCAGCAGCTTGGCGGGTATCTACTACGAGCAGTACTTC.

This clonotype occurred a few times. CDR3 nucleotide sequence: TGCAGTGCTAGAGAATCAGACTCAACTAATGAAAAACTGTTTTTT. This sequence encodes CSARESDSTNEKLFF. The chain has TRBV20-1 and TRBJ1-4; D unresolved. The CDR3 is made up of 15 amino acids. V lost 0 bases and J lost 0, with 8 bases in between. The germline V gene has CDR1 DFQATT and CDR2 SNEGSKA (reference sequence).

In regard to this clonotype: Its ends do not fully match the called genes, so a read error is possible. The chain links TRBV6-1 to TRBJ2-7; TRBD2 matches 8 bases. Germline V gives CDR1 MNHNS, CDR2 SASEGT. This CDR3 comprises 13 residues. The CDR3 spells CASSGLAAYGQYF. The CDR3 DNA reads TGTGCCAGCAGCGGACTAGCAGCCTACGGGCAGTACTTC.

This clonotype showed up many times. The chain combines TRBV7-9 with TRBJ2-2; D remains unclear. Trimming shortened V by 1 base and J by 4 bases, and 16 bases separated the two germline ends. The V gene's germline CDR1 is SEHNR and CDR2 FQNEAQ (reference sequence). This CDR3 region has 17 residues. Written as DNA, the CDR3 is TGTGCCAGCAGCTTAGATGGATACAACTCCATCACCGGGGAGCTGTTTTTT. This sequence encodes CASSLDGYNSITGELFF.

J is TRBJ2-7 and V is TRBV29-1; D is perhaps TRBD1 (5 bases). There are 11 residues in the CDR3. CDR1 and CDR2 (germline): SQVTM, ANQGSEA. V lost 2 bases and J 6 bases, leaving 8 bases between the germline ends. DNA of the CDR3: TGCAGCGTTGAAAGGGGTTTCGAGCAGTACTTC. Its translation is CSVERGFEQYF.

Only a few counts were recorded for this clonotype. The chain links TRBV2 to TRBJ1-2, with D possibly matching TRBD1 (5 bases). From germline, CDR1 is SNHLY and CDR2 FYNNEI. The CDR3 is 14 residues long. Trimming took 6 bases from V and 4 from J, leaving 15 bases between them. CDR3 protein: CASRESTVLYGYTF. In nucleotides, the CDR3 is TGTGCCAGCAGGGAATCGACAGTCCTCTATGGCTACACCTTC.

The sample holds many counts of this clonotype. The V and J genes are TRBV15 and TRBJ2-5, with D hard to call. This CDR3 has 14 residues. Per the germline V gene, CDR1 is LNHNV and CDR2 is YYDKDF (reference sequence). The V end was cut by 0 bases, the J end by 5 bases, with 10 bases between. CDR3 loop: CATSRDRAAETQYF. DNA for the CDR3: TGTGCCACCAGCAGAGATCGGGCAGCCGAGACCCAGTACTTC.

The sample holds a few counts of this clonotype. This chain uses TRBV7-6 with TRBJ1-1, with a possible D match to TRBD1 (6 bases). Germline lookup yields CDR1 SGHVS and CDR2 FNYEAQ. V was shortened by 5 bases and J by 11 bases, with 9 bases between the two germline ends. The CDR3 runs to 10 residues. The DNA for the CDR3 is TGTGCCAGCAGCATTACAGGGGCTTTCTTT. Translating gives CASSITGAFF.

The rearrangement uses TRBV24-1 and TRBJ1-3; D not resolved. Germline V gene data show CDR1 as KGHDR and CDR2 as SFDVKD. V was clipped by 3 bases and J by 1 base, with 9 bases between them. The CDR3 is 15 amino acids. In DNA, the CDR3 is TGTGCCACCAGTGATCCTACGGAGTCTGGAAACACCATATATTTT. Amino acid sequence: CATSDPTESGNTIYF.

This chain connects TRBV4-1 to TRBJ2-1, with D perhaps given as TRBD1 or TRBD2 (5 bases each). Germline loops: CDR1 MGHRA, CDR2 YSYEKL. The CDR3 loop spans 15 amino acids. Between the trimmed V and J ends, which lost 7 bases and 2 bases, there was a span of 15 bases. Written as DNA, the CDR3 is TGCGCCAGCACTACACCGGGACGGCCCTACAATGAGCAGTTCTTC. Translated: CASTTPGRPYNEQFF.

This clonotype was counted ten times or more. The genes are TRBV2 and TRBJ2-1, with 7 bases that match TRBD2. The CDR3 consists of 17 residues. The germline V gene encodes CDR1 SNHLY and CDR2 FYNNEI. The junction had 9 bases not matched to a gene; V was cut back by 3 bases and J by 1 base. The CDR3 region has the DNA TGTGCCAGCAGTGACAAGTACGGGACTACATCCTACAATGAGCAGTTCTTC. Its protein is CASSDKYGTTSYNEQFF.

This clonotype was seen a few times. This chain uses TRBV25-1 with TRBJ1-2, with 7 bases matching TRBD1. The CDR3 length is 13 residues. Germline-derived CDR1 and CDR2 are MGHDK and SYGVNS. V was pared by 1 base and J by 5 bases, with 1 base of the junction left unmatched. The CDR3 sequence is CASSEWDRYGYTF. CDR3 nucleotides: TGTGCCAGCAGTGAATGGGACAGATATGGCTACACCTTC.

At least ten counts were recorded for this clonotype. J is TRBJ1-1 and V is TRBV7-8; D perhaps matches TRBD1 (5 bases). CDR1 and CDR2 from the germline V gene are SGHVS and FQNEAQ. V gave up 4 bases and J gave up 4 bases, with 19 bases separating them. The CDR3 is 16 amino acids. CDR3: CASSSIHLVGGTEAFF. CDR3 in DNA: TGTGCCAGCAGCTCCATACACCTCGTTGGGGGCACTGAAGCTTTCTTT.

This chain joins TRBV20-1 and TRBJ2-3, with no clear D. The CDR3 extends over 15 amino acids. Trimming left V 0 bases short and J 10 bases short, with 20 bases between. The germline V gene has CDR1 DFQATT and CDR2 SNEGSKA (reference sequence). Here the CDR3 DNA reads TGCAGTGCTAGAGATCCGGTCCCCCCCGCCCAGGCGCAGTATTTT. It encodes CSARDPVPPAQAQYF.

V is TRBV6-6 and J is TRBJ1-5, with 10 bases identical to TRBD1. The ends lost 6 bases at V and 6 bases at J; junction bases unmatched: 14. The CDR3 totals 17 residues. In germline, CDR1 is MNHNY, CDR2 SVGAGI (reference sequence). As DNA, the CDR3 is TGTGCCAGCAGCCAACCCAAATTGGGACAGGGGAGTCAGCCCCAGCATTTT. It specifies CASSQPKLGQGSQPQHF.

The chain joins TRBV29-1 to TRBJ2-7; D possibly corresponds to TRBD2 (5 bases). CDR1 is SQVTM, CDR2 ANQGSEA, per germline. V was clipped by 6 bases and J by 2 bases, with 11 bases between them. The CDR3 totals 12 residues. This CDR3 is CSVHDGTYEQYF. The CDR3, as DNA: TGCAGCGTCCACGACGGGACCTACGAGCAGTACTTC.

The chain carries TRBV12-3 or TRBV12-4 and TRBJ2-1; tentative D call: TRBD2 (6 bases). The CDR3 loop spans 14 amino acids. V gave up 3 bases and J gave up 5 bases, with 11 bases separating them. CDR3 loop: CASSFSGENNEQFF. CDR3 nucleotide sequence: TGTGCCAGCAGTTTCTCGGGGGAAAACAATGAGCAGTTCTTC.

DNA for the CDR3: TGTGCCAGCAGCTTAAGACTAGAGGGGGGTCCTTCCTACGAGCAGTACTTC. This gives the protein CASSLRLEGGPSYEQYF. The V call is TRBV7-2, the J call TRBJ2-7, with D perhaps matching TRBD1 or TRBD2 (6 bases each). This CDR3 spans 17 amino acids. Germline V gene lookup returns CDR1 SGHTA and CDR2 FQGNSA. Trimming took 2 bases from V and 1 from J, leaving 18 bases between them.

The chain links TRBV6-2 or TRBV6-3 to TRBJ2-7; D unclear. Looked up from germline, CDR1 is MNHEY and CDR2 is SVGEGT. Trimming pared 2 bases from V and 3 bases from J, leaving 5 bases between. The CDR3 extends over 12 amino acids. CDR3 bases: TGTGCCAGCAGTTACGTCGTCTACGAGCAGTACTTC. The encoded protein is CASSYVVYEQYF.